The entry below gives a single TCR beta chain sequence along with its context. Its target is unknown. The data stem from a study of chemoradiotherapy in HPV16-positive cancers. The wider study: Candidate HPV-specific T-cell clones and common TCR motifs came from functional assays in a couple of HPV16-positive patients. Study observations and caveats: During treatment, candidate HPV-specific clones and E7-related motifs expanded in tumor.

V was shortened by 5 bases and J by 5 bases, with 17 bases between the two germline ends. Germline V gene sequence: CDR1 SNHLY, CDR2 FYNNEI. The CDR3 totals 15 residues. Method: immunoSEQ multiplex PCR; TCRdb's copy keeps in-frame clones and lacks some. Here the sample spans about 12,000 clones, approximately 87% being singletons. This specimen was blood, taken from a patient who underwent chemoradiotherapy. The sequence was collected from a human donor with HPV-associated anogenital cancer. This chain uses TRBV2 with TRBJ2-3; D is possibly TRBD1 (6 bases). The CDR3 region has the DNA TGTGCCAGCAGTCTCGATGGGGGCCGTGGAGATACGCAGTATTTT. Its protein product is CASSLDGGRGDTQYF.